A selection of T cell receptor beta chains follows, all from one sample in a study of T-cell memory formation after mild COVID-19. TCRdb called the 5' RACE reads again in MiXCR, with one record for every CDR3 protein. The data show around 450,000 distinct CDR3 sequences, around 18% seen once. What was sequenced was PBMCs or a T cell subset sorted from them (not recorded which). Source of these receptors: an adult woman who had mild COVID-19 (a few samples of this study predate the infection). Cell type and time point are not known. Both conserved end residues are part of each CDR3. A D gene is named only where the DNA matches it firmly. The size entry is marked missing in some rows and otherwise reads once, few, many or a size class.

size | J | V | D | CDR3 | DNA
few | TRBJ2-7 | TRBV15 | - | CATSRGAGPTYEQYF | TGTGCCACCAGCAGAGGGGCGGGACCGACCTACGAGCAGTACTTC
- | TRBJ2-1 | TRBV7-9 | - | CASSLGEEDRKFF | TGTGCCAGCAGCTTAGGGGAGGAGGATCGAAAGTTCTTC
few | TRBJ2-1 | TRBV4-1 | TRBD2 | CASSQDLAGGLGEQFF | TGCGCCAGCAGCCAAGATCTTGCGGGGGGGCTGGGTGAGCAGTTCTTC
once | TRBJ2-1 | TRBV14 | - | CASSQGQVRRSEQFF | TGTGCCAGCAGCCAAGGACAGGTACGTCGGAGTGAGCAGTTCTTC
many | TRBJ2-1 | TRBV7-2 | - | CASSLTALRDEQFF | TGTGCCAGCAGCTTAACGGCCTTGAGGGATGAGCAGTTCTTC
- | TRBJ2-3 | TRBV9 | TRBD2 | CASSVQLAGTTDTQYF | TGTGCCAGCAGCGTACAACTAGCGGGGACCACAGATACGCAGTATTTT
few | TRBJ2-7 | TRBV5-1 | - | CASSGDSSYEQYF | TGCGCCAGCAGCGGCGACAGTTCCTACGAGCAGTACTTC
- | TRBJ2-3 | TRBV9 | - | CASSVDTPLPQYF | TGTGCCAGCAGCGTAGACACCCCTCTGCCGCAGTATTTT
few | TRBJ1-6 | TRBV9 | TRBD1 | CASSVDTGDGSPLHF | TGTGCCAGCAGCGTCGATACAGGGGACGGTTCACCCCTCCACTTT
- | TRBJ2-4 | TRBV6-1 | - | CASSEEADIAKNIQYF | TGTGCCAGCAGTGAAGAGGCAGATATAGCCAAAAACATTCAGTACTTC
- | TRBJ1-2 | TRBV27 | - | CASSLAGTDYGYTF | TGTGCCAGCAGTTTAGCGGGGACTGATTATGGCTACACCTTC
- | TRBJ2-2 | TRBV7-6 | TRBD2 | CASSLIASGRSNTGELFF | TGTGCCAGCAGCTTAATAGCTAGCGGGAGGTCGAACACCGGGGAGCTGTTTTTT
few | TRBJ1-1 | TRBV20-1 | TRBD1 | CSAQQQGALTEAFF | TGCAGTGCTCAACAACAGGGGGCGCTTACTGAAGCTTTCTTT
few | TRBJ2-7 | TRBV7-9 | - | CASSPAGAQEQYF | TGTGCCAGCAGCCCCGCAGGGGCGCAAGAACAGTACTTC
few | TRBJ1-6 | TRBV14 | - | CASSPGGVHGSPLHF | TGTGCCAGCAGCCCCGGGGGAGTCCACGGGTCACCCCTCCACTTT
few | TRBJ1-1 | TRBV3-1 | - | CASSLKLEYTEAFF | TGTGCCAGCAGCCTTAAATTAGAGTACACTGAAGCTTTCTTT
many | TRBJ2-3 | TRBV12-3/TRBV12-4 | - | CASSSLVGGHF | TGTGCCAGCAGTTCTTTGGTGGGGGGGCATTTT
- | TRBJ1-6 | TRBV20-1 | - | CSAPTEGSRSYNSPLHF | TGCAGTGCCCCTACTGAAGGGTCCCGGTCCTATAATTCACCCCTCCACTTT
- | TRBJ2-3 | TRBV9 | - | CASSFRGATGDTQYF | TGTGCCAGCAGCTTTAGGGGAGCTACCGGAGATACGCAGTATTTT
- | TRBJ1-2 | TRBV29-1 | TRBD1 | CSGRQGSNYGYTF | TGCAGCGGGAGACAGGGGAGTAACTATGGCTACACCTTC
few | TRBJ2-1 | TRBV19 | - | CASSIVARRVSEQFF | TGTGCCAGTAGTATAGTGGCCCGGAGGGTGAGTGAGCAGTTCTTC
few | TRBJ2-1 | TRBV5-6 | TRBD2 | CASSLIAGGPAAYNEQFF | TGTGCCAGCAGCCTTATAGCGGGGGGGCCAGCTGCATACAATGAGCAGTTCTTC
- | TRBJ2-3 | TRBV20-1 | - | CSVQRPSTDTQYF | TGCAGTGTCCAGCGGCCCAGCACAGATACGCAGTATTTT
few | TRBJ2-5 | TRBV11-2 | TRBD2 | CASSLDAGGLAGNKETQYF | TGTGCCAGCAGCTTAGATGCTGGGGGACTAGCGGGAAATAAAGAGACCCAGTACTTC
once | TRBJ1-1 | TRBV5-8 | - | CASRSTGLHTEAFF | TGTGCCAGCAGAAGTACAGGCCTCCACACTGAAGCTTTCTTT
few | TRBJ2-1 | TRBV7-2 | TRBD2 | CASSPTLAGYNEQFF | TGTGCCAGCAGCCCCACCCTAGCGGGCTACAATGAGCAGTTCTTC
few | TRBJ2-1 | TRBV4-3 | TRBD2 | CASSQDRGGLEQFF | TGCGCCAGCAGCCAAGATCGGGGGGGCCTTGAGCAGTTCTTC
- | TRBJ2-2 | TRBV7-8 | TRBD2 | CASRRTLWTSISGELFF | TGTGCCAGCAGGCGAACGCTTTGGACTAGCATCTCCGGGGAGCTGTTTTTT
- | TRBJ2-1 | TRBV6-6 | - | CASNTGRYEQFF | TGTGCCAGCAACACAGGGAGATATGAGCAGTTCTTC
- | TRBJ1-2 | TRBV4-1 | TRBD1 | CASSRQGEYGYTF | TGCGCCAGCAGCCGACAGGGCGAATATGGCTACACCTTC
few | TRBJ2-1 | TRBV15 | - | CATSGESSYNEQFF | TGTGCCACCAGCGGGGAGAGCTCCTACAATGAGCAGTTCTTC
many | TRBJ2-1 | TRBV5-5 | - | CASSLALGNEQFF | TGTGCCAGCAGCTTGGCTTTGGGCAATGAGCAGTTCTTC
few | TRBJ1-3 | TRBV12-3/TRBV12-4 | - | CASSLTRGAIYF | TGTGCCAGCAGTTTGACCCGTGGCGCCATATATTTT
few | TRBJ2-1 | TRBV6-2/TRBV6-3 | TRBD2 | CASSLPGLGNNEQFF | TGTGCCAGCAGTTTGCCGGGACTAGGCAACAATGAGCAGTTCTTC
- | TRBJ1-1 | TRBV5-1 | - | CASSPGTVRSGTEAFF | TGCGCCAGCAGCCCAGGGACGGTGAGGTCGGGCACTGAAGCTTTCTTT
few | TRBJ2-7 | TRBV4-2 | - | CASSQEMGESYEQYF | TGTGCCAGCAGCCAAGAGATGGGGGAGTCCTACGAGCAGTACTTC
few | TRBJ2-7 | TRBV5-1 | - | CASSLDGRSYEQYF | TGCGCCAGCAGCTTGGACGGACGATCCTACGAGCAGTACTTC
- | TRBJ1-2 | TRBV12-3/TRBV12-4 | TRBD1 | CASSVQGPRYTYGYTF | TGTGCCAGCAGCGTACAGGGGCCTCGATATACCTATGGCTACACCTTC
- | TRBJ2-7 | TRBV20-1 | - | CSASGWDYRGTYEQYF | TGCAGTGCTTCAGGGTGGGACTACAGGGGGACCTACGAGCAGTACTTC
few | TRBJ2-2 | TRBV20-1 | TRBD2 | CSASDGRFGELFF | TGCAGTGCTAGCGACGGGAGGTTCGGGGAGCTGTTTTTT
few | TRBJ2-3 | TRBV5-8 | - | CASSLLSSPTDTQYF | TGTGCCAGCAGCTTGCTGTCTAGTCCCACAGATACGCAGTATTTT
- | TRBJ2-7 | TRBV5-1 | - | CASSMPSYEQYF | TGCGCCAGCAGCATGCCTTCCTACGAGCAGTACTTC
few | TRBJ2-5 | TRBV4-1 | - | CASSLYGAGETQYF | TGCGCCAGCAGCCTCTACGGGGCTGGAGAGACCCAGTACTTC
few | TRBJ2-2 | TRBV10-3 | TRBD1 | CAIGRGTGELFF | TGTGCCATTGGCAGGGGGACCGGGGAGCTGTTTTTT
- | TRBJ2-1 | TRBV25-1 | - | CASSEFRQTNNEQFF | TGTGCCAGCAGTGAATTCCGGCAAACTAACAATGAGCAGTTCTTC
many | TRBJ2-5 | TRBV5-1 | TRBD1 | CASSLGDSLGQETQYF | TGCGCCAGCAGCTTGGGGGACAGCTTAGGACAAGAGACCCAGTACTTC
- | TRBJ2-5 | TRBV29-1 | - | CSVGSVRGTQYF | TGCAGCGTTGGATCTGTACGTGGGACCCAGTACTTC
many | TRBJ1-1 | TRBV13 | TRBD1 | CASSSTGTGDTEAFF | TGTGCCAGCAGCTCGACCGGGACAGGGGACACTGAAGCTTTCTTT
few | TRBJ1-1 | TRBV6-5 | TRBD1 | CASITGGMNTEAFF | TGTGCCAGCATAACAGGGGGGATGAACACTGAAGCTTTCTTT
few | TRBJ1-3 | TRBV20-1 | - | CSARYRGYGNTIYF | TGCAGTGCTAGATATCGGGGTTACGGAAACACCATATATTTT
few | TRBJ2-3 | TRBV7-3 | TRBD1 | CASSSPGQGFPDTQYF | TGTGCCAGCAGCTCACCGGGACAGGGGTTTCCAGATACGCAGTATTTT